A single sample gave rise to the 18 T cell receptor beta chains below, sequenced in a study of shared clonotypes between healthy human individuals. CD8 cells classed as naive were CD45RO-negative and positively selected for CCR7, excluding terminally differentiated effector memory CD45RA+ cells. Assay used: immunoSEQ multiplex PCR; TCRdb lists only in-frame clones, some missing. In the table there are approximately 1.9 million clones, 85% to 95% of which are singletons. The sequenced material came from naive CD8+ T cells from PBMCs. The receptors here all came from a man aged 18 to 30 in good health. Some clones in this sample may be carry-over from other donors' samples.

A note on this clone: The sample carries other DNA sequences with the same CDR3. The J gene is TRBJ2-7, the V gene TRBV29-1; the D gene could be TRBD1 or TRBD2 (5 bases each). Germline CDR1 is SQVTM and CDR2 is ANQGSEA. Between the trimmed V and J ends, which lost 4 bases and 3 bases, there was a span of 10 bases. The CDR3 contains 12 residues. The DNA of the CDR3 is TGCAGCGTTGGGGGGAGCGGCTACGAGCAGTACTTC. Its protein is CSVGGSGYEQYF.

In its sample, this clone was seen once. The chain couples TRBV27 to TRBJ2-5; the D gene is possibly TRBD1 (6 bases). The CDR3 runs 16 residues. Germline loops: CDR1 MNHEY, CDR2 SMNVEV (reference sequence). V was pared by 6 bases and J by 5 bases, with 22 bases between. CDR3 DNA sequence: TGTGCCAGCAGCCCTTGGAAGCTGGCCCAGGGGGAGACCCAGTACTTC. This sequence encodes CASSPWKLAQGETQYF.

The chain carries TRBV5-8 and TRBJ2-7; maybe TRBD1 (6 bases). CDR1 is SGHTS and CDR2 is YDEGEE in the germline V gene. The CDR3 is 14 amino acids. Trimming removed 2 bases at V and 7 bases at J, with 16 bases between. The CDR3 region is CASSFRTEHWEQYF. The CDR3 DNA reads as TGTGCCAGCAGCTTCCGGACAGAACACTGGGAGCAGTACTTC.

V usage is TRBV28 and J usage is TRBJ2-5, with TRBD1 matching over 9 bases. CDR1 and CDR2 (germline): MDHEN, SYDVKM. V dropped 5 bases and J dropped 7; count of bases not matched to a gene: 14. The length of the CDR3 is 16 residues. CDR3 nucleotide sequence: TGTGCCAGCAGTGCCCCCACGGGACAGGGTACGTCGACCCAGTACTTC. This encodes CASSAPTGQGTSTQYF. Full variable domain (rest looked up from reference TRBV28 and TRBJ2-5): DVKVTQSSRYLVKRTGEKVFLECVQDMDHENMFWYRQDPGLGLRLIYFSYDVKMKEKGDIPEGYSVSREKKERFSLILESASTNQTSMYLCASSAPTGQGTSTQYFGPGTRLLVL.

The V gene is TRBV6-5, the J gene TRBJ1-2; D may be TRBD1 (6 bases). This CDR3 spans 15 amino acids. Trimming cost V 6 bases and J 4 bases, with 18 bases left between them. Germline V lookup: CDR1 MNHEY, CDR2 SVGAGI. This CDR3 is CASSFQGPVGYGYTF. The DNA for the CDR3 is TGTGCCAGCAGCTTTCAGGGGCCCGTTGGCTATGGCTACACCTTC.

This chain joins TRBV7-9 and TRBJ2-7; 11 nucleotides align to TRBD2. V was clipped by 5 bases and J by 2 bases; unmatched bases: 8. The germline gives CDR1 SEHNR, CDR2 FQNEAQ (reference sequence). This CDR3 is 16 amino acids long. The CDR3 region is CASSLTTSGAAYEQYF. The DNA for the CDR3 is TGTGCCAGCAGCCTAACGACTAGCGGGGCTGCCTACGAGCAGTACTTC.

V gene TRBV9 combines with J gene TRBJ1-1; the D is unclear. The CDR3 has 13 residues. Germline values: CDR1 SGDLS, CDR2 YYNGEE. Trimming pared 0 bases from V and 6 bases from J, leaving 9 bases between. The CDR3 protein is CASSVDKGAEAFF. The CDR3 nucleotides read TGTGCCAGCAGCGTAGATAAGGGTGCTGAAGCTTTCTTT.

This rearrangement joins TRBV9 to TRBJ2-7; 8 bases agree with TRBD2. This CDR3 spans 15 amino acids. Per the germline V gene, CDR1 is SGDLS and CDR2 is YYNGEE. With V trimmed by 4 bases and J by 4 bases, 10 bases remained unmatched. The CDR3 region has the DNA TGTGCCAGCAGCTCCGGACTAGCCGAAGTATACGAGCAGTACTTC. It codes for CASSSGLAEVYEQYF.

V gene TRBV7-9 combines with J gene TRBJ1-1; 7 nucleotides match TRBD1. V lost 5 bases, J lost 0 bases, and 9 bases stayed unmatched. This CDR3 is 16 amino acids long. Germline CDR1 and CDR2: SEHNR and FQNEAQ (reference sequence). The CDR3 sequence is CASSPLGGLMNTEAFF. CDR3 DNA: TGTGCCAGCAGCCCACTAGGGGGCCTAATGAACACTGAAGCTTTCTTT.

V gene TRBV27 combines with J gene TRBJ1-2; tentative D call: TRBD1 (5 bases). The V gene lost 0 bases and the J gene lost 8 bases, with 16 bases spanning the gap. There are 15 residues in the CDR3. Germline lookup yields CDR1 MNHEY and CDR2 SMNVEV (reference sequence). The CDR3 here is CASSLSPGKVKGYTF. The DNA for the CDR3 is TGTGCCAGCAGTTTATCTCCAGGGAAAGTTAAGGGCTACACCTTC.

The chain combines TRBV13 with TRBJ2-5; D is possibly TRBD2 (5 bases). This CDR3 region has 13 residues. V dropped 5 bases and J dropped 5 bases, with 12 bases sitting between them. CDR1 PRHDT and CDR2 FYEKMQ come from the germline V gene (reference sequence). CDR3 DNA sequence: TGTGCCAGCAGCCATGACTATCGGGAGACCCAGTACTTC. The encoded protein is CASSHDYRETQYF.

The J gene is TRBJ2-5, the V gene TRBV28; possible D gene TRBD2, 6 bases. Germline V gene sequence: CDR1 MDHEN, CDR2 SYDVKM. This CDR3 is built from 15 residues. The germline V and J ends were trimmed by 3 bases and 0 bases, with 11 bases remaining between them. This CDR3 reads CASSFTWGDQETQYF. CDR3 nucleotide sequence: TGTGCCAGCAGTTTTACGTGGGGGGACCAAGAGACCCAGTACTTC.

This sequence joins TRBV4-1 and TRBJ2-2; no definite D call. Trimming cost V 1 base and J 8 bases, with 14 bases left between them. In germline, CDR1 is MGHRA, CDR2 YSYEKL. The CDR3 has 15 amino acids. CDR3 coding DNA: TGCGCCAGCAGCCAAGGACCAATCCTGGCGGGGGAGCTGTTTTTT. Translating it yields CASSQGPILAGELFF.

The J gene is TRBJ2-7, the V gene TRBV28, with 11 bases matching TRBD2. Germline V gene sequence: CDR1 MDHEN, CDR2 SYDVKM. CDR3 length equals 14 residues. V was clipped by 8 bases and J by 2 bases; unmatched bases: 5. The CDR3 DNA sequence: TGTGCCAGCGGGTTGACTAGCGGGACCTACGAGCAGTACTTC. It translates to CASGLTSGTYEQYF.

The rearrangement uses TRBV10-3 and TRBJ1-1; 9 positions agree with TRBD1. This CDR3 comprises 14 residues. Germline V CDR1 and CDR2: ENHRY, SYGVKD. The trim removed 6 bases at V and 5 bases at J, leaving 7 bases unmatched. The CDR3 region has the DNA TGTGCCATCAGCCTAGGACAGGGGAGAACTGAAGCTTTCTTT. Its protein is CAISLGQGRTEAFF.

As regards this clone: A read error may account for a junction end that differs from germline. The chain couples TRBV6-5 to TRBJ2-1, with D possibly matching TRBD1 (6 bases). The CDR3 spans 12 residues. CDR1 is MNHEY and CDR2 is SVGAGI in the germline V gene. The CDR3 DNA sequence: TGTGCCAGTCAGGGGTTCGAGAATGAGCGGTTCTTC. Encoded protein: CASQGFENERFF.

This chain joins TRBV9 and TRBJ2-1; 12 bases agree with TRBD2. The germline CDR1 and CDR2 sequences are SGDLS and YYNGEE. J was trimmed by 7 bases and V by 0 bases; bases with no gene match: 8. This CDR3 is built from 17 residues. In DNA, the CDR3 is TGTGCCAGCAGCGTAGGACTAGCGGGAGTGAACGGGAATGAGCAGTTCTTC. Translating it yields CASSVGLAGVNGNEQFF. The entire variable domain, with the rest obtained from reference TRBV9 and TRBJ2-1, is as follows: DSGVTQTPKHLITATGQRVTLRCSPRSGDLSVYWYQQSLDQGLQFLIQYYNGEERAKGNILERFSAQQFPDLHSELNLSSLELGDSALYFCASSVGLAGVNGNEQFFGPGTRLTVL.

This chain uses TRBV4-2 with TRBJ1-1; no clear D gene. From germline, CDR1 is LGHNA and CDR2 YNFKEQ. V was clipped by 0 bases and J by 0 bases, with 11 bases between them. The CDR3 length is 16 residues. CDR3 loop: CASSQDNLVLNTEAFF. The CDR3 nucleotides are TGTGCCAGCAGCCAAGATAATCTAGTTTTGAACACTGAAGCTTTCTTT.